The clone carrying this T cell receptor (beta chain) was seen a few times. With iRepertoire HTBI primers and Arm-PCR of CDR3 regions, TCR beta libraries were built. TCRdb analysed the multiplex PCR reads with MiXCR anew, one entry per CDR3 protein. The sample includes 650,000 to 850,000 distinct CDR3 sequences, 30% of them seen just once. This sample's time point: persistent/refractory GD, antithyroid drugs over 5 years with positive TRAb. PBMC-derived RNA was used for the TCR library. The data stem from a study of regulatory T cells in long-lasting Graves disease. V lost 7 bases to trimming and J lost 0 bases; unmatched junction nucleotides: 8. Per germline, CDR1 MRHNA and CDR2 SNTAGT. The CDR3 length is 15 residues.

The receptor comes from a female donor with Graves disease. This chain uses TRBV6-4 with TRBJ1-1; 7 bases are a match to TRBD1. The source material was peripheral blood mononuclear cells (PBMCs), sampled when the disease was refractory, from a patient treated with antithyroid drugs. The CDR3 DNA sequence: TGTGCCAGCATCCTTAACAGGGGATTGAACACTGAAGCTTTCTTT. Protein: CASILNRGLNTEAFF.